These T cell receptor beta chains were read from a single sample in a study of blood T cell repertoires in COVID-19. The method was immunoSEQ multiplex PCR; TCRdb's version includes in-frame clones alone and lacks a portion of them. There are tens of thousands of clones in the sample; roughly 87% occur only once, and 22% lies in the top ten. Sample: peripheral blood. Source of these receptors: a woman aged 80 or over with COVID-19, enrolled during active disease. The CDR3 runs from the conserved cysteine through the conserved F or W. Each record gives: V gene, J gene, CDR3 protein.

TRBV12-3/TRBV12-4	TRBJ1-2	CASGMQGVGGYTF
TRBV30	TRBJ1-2	CAWSMGASGGYTF
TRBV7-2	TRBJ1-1	CASSLAPGVNTEAFF
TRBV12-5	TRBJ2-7	CASAYSGSSYEQYF
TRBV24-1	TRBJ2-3	CATSGRGSGIDTQYF
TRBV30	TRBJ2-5	CAWSVRTGGRETQYF
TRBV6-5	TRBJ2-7	CASSLVPSYEQYF
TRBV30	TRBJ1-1	CAWSVGAEAFF
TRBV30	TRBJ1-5	CAGGGPYSNQPQHF
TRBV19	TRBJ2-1	CASSNSHNRGRRPPDIYNEQFF
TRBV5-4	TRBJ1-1	CASSPGYTEAFF
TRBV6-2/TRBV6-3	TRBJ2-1	CASSYQRRGGGNEQFF
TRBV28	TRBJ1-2	CASSLNGFGGYTF
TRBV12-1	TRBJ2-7	CASSSIRTSGGPFGYEQYF
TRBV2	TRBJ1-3	CASSYLETGFAGNTIYF
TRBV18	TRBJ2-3	CASSLRVAYTDTQYF
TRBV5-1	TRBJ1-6	CASRGGHDNSPLHF
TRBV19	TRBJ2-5	CASRPGDRGKETQYF
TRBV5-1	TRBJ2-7	CASSLAGTGGSYEQYF
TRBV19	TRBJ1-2	CASSIQWDTLGGYTF
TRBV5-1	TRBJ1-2	CASSLDRVGYGYTF
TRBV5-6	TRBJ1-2	CASSPLRVQGIYGYTF
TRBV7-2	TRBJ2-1	CASSLGVGSGGAGEQFF
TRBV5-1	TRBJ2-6	CASSLGGAGANVLTF
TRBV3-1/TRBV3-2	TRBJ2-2	CASSRAQGINTGELFF
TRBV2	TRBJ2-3	CASSELAGGYTQYF
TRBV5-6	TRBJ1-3	CASSWRQGFISGNTIYF
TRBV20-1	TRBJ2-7	CSASYPGLAWDKQYF
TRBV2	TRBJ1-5	CASRGTAGNQPQHF
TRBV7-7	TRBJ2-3	CASSLGAHTDTQYF
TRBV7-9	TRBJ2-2	CASSLTGWGPNTGELFF
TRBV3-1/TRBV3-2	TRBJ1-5	CASSRQGGQPQHF
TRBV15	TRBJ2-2	CATSRDPLGGGATGELFF
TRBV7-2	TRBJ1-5	CASSLGTHQPQHF
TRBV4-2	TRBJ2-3	CASSQESDYLSDTQYF
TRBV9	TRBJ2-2	CASSVVSSGELFF
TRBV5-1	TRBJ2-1	CASSRETSGGNNEQFF
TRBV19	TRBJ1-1	CASSIEGGAEAFF
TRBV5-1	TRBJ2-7	CASSVNGQGSYEQYF
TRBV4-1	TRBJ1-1	CASFPVGQGAMNTEAFF
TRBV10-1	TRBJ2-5	CASSESGRLSQETQYF
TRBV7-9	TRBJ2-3	CASSSKRVGDTQYF
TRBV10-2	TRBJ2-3	CASFYPHRGREDTQYF
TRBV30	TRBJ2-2	CAWNEYTGELFF
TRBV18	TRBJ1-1	CASSTGQGATEAFF
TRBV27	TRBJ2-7	CASSLTGRGSYEQYF
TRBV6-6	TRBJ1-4	CASRQQGGIHNEKLFF
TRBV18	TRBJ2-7	CASSPTQPSYEQYF
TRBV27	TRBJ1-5	CASRKITGAQPQHF
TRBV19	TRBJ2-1	CASRDGGGSYNEQFF
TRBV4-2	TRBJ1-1	CASSQGGAPGEGTFF
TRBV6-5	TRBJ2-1	CASSGSLDYHNEQFF
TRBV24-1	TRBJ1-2	CATSDTDRGEGYTF
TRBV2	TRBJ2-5	CASRAEETQYF